The 24 T cell receptor beta chains below come from one sample, sequenced in a study of OX40 agonist ivuxolimab in advanced cancers. Sequencing was performed with immunoSEQ multiplex PCR; in TCRdb, only in-frame clones are kept and a portion is missing. The sample yields roughly 32,000 clones, around nine tenths seen once. Sequencing used CD4+ or CD8+ T cells sorted from blood, obtained in a trial of the OX40 agonist ivuxolimab. These TCRs come from an adult with an advanced solid tumor such as melanoma, head and neck, liver or kidney cancer.

The chain carries TRBV30 and TRBJ2-7, with 10 bases aligning to TRBD2. The CDR3 is 15 residues long. Germline CDR1 GTSNPN, CDR2 SVGIG (reference sequence). After removal of 4 bases from V and 2 bases from J, the junction contained 8 bases not matched to a gene. CDR3 coding DNA: TGTGCCTGGACTAGAGGGCTAGCGGGAGCCTACGAGCAGTACTTC. Translating it yields CAWTRGLAGAYEQYF.

The table lists this clone with a few counts. The gene calls are TRBV27 and TRBJ1-1, with 10 nucleotides matching TRBD1. CDR1 and CDR2 from the germline V gene are MNHEY and SMNVEV (reference sequence). The CDR3 length is 14 residues. The junction had 5 bases not matched to a gene; V was cut back by 6 bases and J by 4 bases. CDR3 sequence reads: CASRVGDRGTEAFF. DNA of the CDR3: TGTGCCAGCAGAGTGGGGGACAGGGGCACTGAAGCTTTCTTT.

Only one count was recorded for this clone. The gene calls are TRBV10-3 and TRBJ2-5; no firm D call. CDR1 is ENHRY and CDR2 is SYGVKD in the germline V gene. The CDR3 has 12 residues. V lost 4 bases and J 2 bases, leaving 5 bases between the germline ends. This CDR3 is CAISAGQETQYF. The CDR3 region has the DNA TGTGCCATCAGTGCTGGTCAAGAGACCCAGTACTTC.

The chain has TRBV6-5 and TRBJ1-5; D remains ambiguous. Germline assignment: CDR1 MNHEY and CDR2 SVGAGI. Trimming shortened V by 4 bases and J by 5 bases, and 9 bases separated the two germline ends. The CDR3 length is 13 residues. In DNA form, the CDR3 reads TGTGCCAGCAGTTTAGGAGAATATCAGCCCCAGCATTTT. Its translation: CASSLGEYQPQHF.

V is TRBV5-1 and J is TRBJ2-1; D tentatively fits TRBD1 or TRBD2 (5 bases each). Between the trimmed V and J ends, which lost 0 bases and 2 bases, there was a span of 9 bases. CDR1 and CDR2 from the germline V gene are SGHRS and YFSETQ. The CDR3 is 15 residues long. This chain's CDR3 is CASSLVGGAYNEQFF. CDR3 in DNA: TGCGCCAGCAGCTTGGTTGGGGGAGCCTACAATGAGCAGTTCTTC.

The sample holds one count of this clone. The J gene is TRBJ2-5, the V gene TRBV6-5; 7 bases fit TRBD1. Looked up from germline, CDR1 is MNHEY and CDR2 is SVGAGI. V dropped 6 bases and J dropped 5; count of bases not matched to a gene: 9. The CDR3 loop spans 14 amino acids. The CDR3 bases are TGTGCCAGCAGAGGACAGGCCTATCAGGAGACCCAGTACTTC. Residues: CASRGQAYQETQYF.

This clone was recorded once. The chain recombines TRBV10-3 with TRBJ1-6; no clear D gene. Trimming pared 0 bases from V and 9 bases from J, leaving 6 bases between. Per germline, CDR1 ENHRY and CDR2 SYGVKD. The CDR3 covers 13 residues. As DNA, the CDR3 is TGTGCCATCAGTGAGTCTTTAGGTTCACCCCTCCACTTT. Translation gives CAISESLGSPLHF.

This clone turned up a few times. The chain carries TRBV2 and TRBJ2-1; 9 bases fit TRBD2. The CDR3 loop spans 14 amino acids. V was pared by 5 bases and J by 2 bases, with 1 base of the junction left unmatched. The V gene's germline CDR1 is SNHLY and CDR2 FYNNEI. CDR3 residues: CASSPSGAYNEQFF. CDR3 nucleotide sequence: TGTGCCAGCAGTCCTAGCGGGGCCTACAATGAGCAGTTCTTC.

This chain joins TRBV2 and TRBJ2-2; 9 nucleotides line up with TRBD2. The V segment lost 6 bases and the J segment 6 bases; nucleotides outside the gene matches: 11. CDR3 length: 16 amino acids. CDR1 and CDR2 (germline): SNHLY, FYNNEI. The CDR3 is CASRGGRATTSGELFF. Here the CDR3 DNA reads TGTGCCAGCAGGGGCGGGAGGGCCACTACCTCCGGGGAGCTGTTTTTT.

The chain recombines TRBV28 with TRBJ2-1; 11 nucleotides align to TRBD2. The junction had 8 bases not matched to a gene; V was cut back by 4 bases and J by 9 bases. The CDR3 contains 15 residues. Germline V gene data show CDR1 as MDHEN and CDR2 as SYDVKM. Here the CDR3 DNA reads TGTGCCAGCAGTTCCCCTAGCGGGGGGATCGGTGAGCAGTTCTTC. It specifies CASSSPSGGIGEQFF. The complete variable domain, with remaining parts taken from reference TRBV28 and TRBJ2-1, reads DVKVTQSSRYLVKRTGEKVFLECVQDMDHENMFWYRQDPGLGLRLIYFSYDVKMKEKGDIPEGYSVSREKKERFSLILESASTNQTSMYLCASSSPSGGIGEQFFGPGTRLTVL.

CDR3 loop: CASSVVGGELFF. The DNA for the CDR3 is TGTGCCAGCAGCGTAGTTGGGGGGGAACTGTTTTTT. The genes are TRBV9 and TRBJ1-4; D is perhaps TRBD1 (5 bases). Per germline, CDR1 SGDLS and CDR2 YYNGEE. The CDR3 has 12 amino acids. With 0 bases removed from V and 12 bases from J, the gap between germline ends came to 9 bases.

This sequence joins TRBV6-5 and TRBJ2-3; 10 bases agree with TRBD2. Trimming at V came to 7 bases and at J to 1 base, leaving 2 bases not matched to a gene. Germline assignment: CDR1 MNHEY and CDR2 SVGAGI. This CDR3 is 14 amino acids long. The CDR3 sequence: CASTLAGGTDTQYF. In DNA form, the CDR3 reads TGTGCCAGCACCCTAGCGGGGGGCACAGATACGCAGTATTTT.

The chain employs TRBV19 and TRBJ1-3; D may be TRBD1 (5 bases). CDR1 LNHDA and CDR2 SQIVND come from the germline V gene (reference sequence). The CDR3 sequence is 14 residues long. Between the trimmed V and J ends, which lost 6 bases and 0 bases, there was a span of 9 bases. CDR3: CASSAGGSGNTIYF. Here the CDR3 DNA reads TGTGCCAGTAGCGCTGGGGGCTCTGGAAACACCATATATTTT.

This sequence joins TRBV10-3 and TRBJ1-2; D remains unclear. The CDR3 has 13 amino acids. V lost 7 bases, J lost 0 bases, and 9 bases lay in between. The germline V gene has CDR1 ENHRY and CDR2 SYGVKD. The DNA of the CDR3 is TGTGCCATCAAGGAGGGTACTAACTATGGCTACACCTTC. This encodes CAIKEGTNYGYTF.

The chain combines TRBV7-4 with TRBJ1-1; no clear D gene. The CDR3 runs 15 residues. Trimming removed 2 bases from V and 0 bases from J, with 10 bases in between. Germline CDR1 and CDR2: SGHVT and SQSDAQ. The chain's CDR3 is CASSLLIRVNTEAFF. CDR3 sequence (DNA): TGTGCCAGCAGCTTACTCATACGGGTGAACACTGAAGCTTTCTTT.

The V gene is TRBV7-9, the J gene TRBJ1-2; no definite D call. The CDR3 sequence is 15 residues long. V lost 0 bases and J lost 4, with 12 bases in between. The V gene's germline CDR1 is SEHNR and CDR2 FQNEAQ (reference sequence). CDR3: CASSLAPGNTYGYTF. In DNA, the CDR3 is TGTGCCAGCAGCTTAGCGCCCGGGAACACCTATGGCTACACCTTC.

The chain links TRBV6-1 to TRBJ1-5, with a weak D call TRBD1 (6 bases). The CDR3 totals 13 residues. The V end was cut by 7 bases, the J end by 4 bases, with 11 bases between. Germline CDR1 and CDR2: MNHNS and SASEGT. CDR3 sequence reads: CASTDSPNQPQHF. The CDR3 DNA sequence: TGTGCCAGCACGGACAGTCCAAATCAGCCCCAGCATTTT.

The CDR3 region has the DNA TGCGCCAGCAGCCAGCGGGCAGGGGCTGAAAAACTGTTTTTT. Protein sequence: CASSQRAGAEKLFF. This chain links TRBV5-1 with TRBJ1-4; a weak D match, TRBD1 (6 bases). In germline, CDR1 is SGHRS, CDR2 YFSETQ. Deletions cut 4 bases from V and 7 bases from J, with 14 bases between. CDR3 size: 14 residues. The variable domain in full, with the rest retrieved from reference TRBV5-1 and TRBJ1-4, is KAGVTQTPRYLIKTRGQQVTLSCSPISGHRSVSWYQQTPGQGLQFLFEYFSETQRNKGNFPGRFSGRQFSNSRSEMNVSTLELGDSALYLCASSQRAGAEKLFFGSGTQLSVL.

The chain employs TRBV18 and TRBJ2-2; 10 nucleotides line up with TRBD1. This CDR3 contains 15 residues. Germline assignment: CDR1 KGHSH and CDR2 LQKENI. Trimming removed 6 bases from V and 6 bases from J; junction bases left unmatched: 7. The CDR3 here is CASSASDRGAGELFF. The CDR3 DNA is TGTGCCAGCTCTGCTTCGGACAGGGGGGCCGGGGAGCTGTTTTTT.

The rearrangement uses TRBV18 and TRBJ2-1; 9 bases are a match to TRBD2. The CDR3 has 17 residues. In germline, CDR1 is KGHSH, CDR2 LQKENI. V lost 0 bases to trimming and J lost 7 bases; unmatched junction nucleotides: 10. CDR3 protein: CASSPPAGGAGINEQFF. The CDR3 coding sequence is TGTGCCAGCTCACCACCAGCGGGGGGCGCGGGGATAAATGAGCAGTTCTTC.

J is TRBJ2-3 and V is TRBV6-1; D gene unclear. CDR3 length: 14 amino acids. Germline CDR1 reads MNHNS; CDR2 reads SASEGT. V shed 5 bases and J shed 0 bases, with 9 bases lying between them. The CDR3 sequence: CASSLYTSTDTQYF. The CDR3 DNA reads as TGTGCCAGCAGTTTGTATACTAGCACAGATACGCAGTATTTT.

This chain links TRBV18 with TRBJ2-2; 7 bases align to TRBD2. CDR3 size: 15 residues. V was clipped by 6 bases and J by 3 bases; unmatched bases: 7. Germline V gives CDR1 KGHSH, CDR2 LQKENI. The CDR3 nucleotides read TGTGCCAGCTCGTCGAGGAGCGGGGACACCGGGGAGCTGTTTTTT. This codes for CASSSRSGDTGELFF.

This chain connects TRBV30 to TRBJ2-2; TRBD2 matches 10 bases. The CDR3 is made up of 17 amino acids. V gave up 0 bases and J gave up 4 bases; unmatched junction bases: 8. In germline, CDR1 is GTSNPN, CDR2 SVGIG (reference sequence). CDR3 coding DNA: TGTGCCTGGAGTGTACGCCTAGCGGGAGTGGTCACCGGGGAGCTGTTTTTT. Protein sequence: CAWSVRLAGVVTGELFF.

The chain has TRBV6-5 and TRBJ1-4; perhaps TRBD1 as D (5 bases). Germline CDR1 reads MNHEY; CDR2 reads SVGAGI. Deletions cut 0 bases from V and 8 bases from J, with 10 bases between. The CDR3 runs 14 residues. CDR3 DNA: TGTGCCAGCAGTTACTCGAGAAGGGGAGAAAAACTGTTTTTT. Translated: CASSYSRRGEKLFF.